A single TCR beta chain is shown here with its context. Its antigen is currently unknown. Germline lookup yields CDR1 LNHDA and CDR2 SQIVND (reference sequence). CDR3 size: 13 residues. Trimming pared 3 bases from V and 1 base from J, leaving 6 bases between. Sequencing relied on immunoSEQ assay v3.0, run at survey level. In sequencing, roughly 35,000-50,000 T-cell genomes per sample were targeted. Libraries were prepared by immunoSEQ multiplex PCR; TCRdb keeps only in-frame clonotypes and omits some of them. The sample holds around 25,000 clones, about 83% seen once. This specimen comes from a study of long-term antiretroviral therapy in people with HIV. Whole-study findings and limits: Data on ART adherence, viral resistance or therapy changes were unavailable. Collection spanned 2004 to 2017; ART regimens may be less effective than current ones.

Material: unsorted PBMCs, obtained 3 years after starting antiretroviral therapy. V is TRBV19 and J is TRBJ1-1; no definite D call. The TCR comes from a man younger than 35 with HIV. CDR3 residues: CASSISRNTEAFF. CDR3 bases: TGTGCCAGTAGTATTTCGAGGAACACTGAAGCTTTCTTT.